These T cell receptor beta chains were read from a single sample in a study of blood T cell repertoires in COVID-19. Produced via immunoSEQ multiplex PCR; TCRdb's table is partial and in-frame only. The table records about 130,000 clones, roughly 83% of them present only once. The sample comprised peripheral blood. These receptors were obtained from a woman of 80 years or more with acute or convalescent COVID-19. CDR3s include the opening cysteine and the closing phenylalanine or tryptophan. D genes are given only for firm matches. Rows give clone size only sometimes, using once, few, many, or a class for an expanded clone.

clone_size	d_call	v_call	j_call	cdr3_nt	cdr3_aa
.	TRBD1	TRBV29-1	TRBJ1-3	TGCAGCGCCTCCTTCGGGACAGCTGGAAACACCATATATTTT	CSASFGTAGNTIYF
once	TRBD1	TRBV7-9	TRBJ1-1	TGTGCCAGCAGCTTAGCCCCCCGACAGGGGGCTGAAGCTTTCTTT	CASSLAPRQGAEAFF
.	TRBD1	TRBV18	TRBJ1-5	TGTGCCAGCTCACCCGGACAGGGCAATCAGCCCCAGCATTTT	CASSPGQGNQPQHF
.	.	TRBV4-1	TRBJ1-1	TGCGCCAGCAGCCTGTCGGGAGGCATGAACACTGAAGCTTTCTTT	CASSLSGGMNTEAFF
.	.	TRBV7-7	TRBJ1-1	TGTGCCAGCAGCTCACAGGAGAACACTGAAGCTTTCTTT	CASSSQENTEAFF
few	.	TRBV6-5	TRBJ1-1	TGTGCCAGCGGAGAATCGGGAACTGAAGCTTTCTTT	CASGESGTEAFF
.	TRBD1	TRBV9	TRBJ1-1	TGTGCCAGCAGCACCCAGGGGGAAGGTGAAGCTTTCTTT	CASSTQGEGEAFF
few	.	TRBV7-9	TRBJ1-2	TGTGCCAGCAGCCACAGGGACATGCGGGGCTACACCTTC	CASSHRDMRGYTF
.	.	TRBV14	TRBJ2-5	TGTGCCAGCAGCCAAGATAAGACTAAACAAGAGACCCAGTACTTC	CASSQDKTKQETQYF
.	TRBD1	TRBV5-1	TRBJ2-5	TGCGCCAGCAGCATAGGACAGGGACAAGAGACCCAGTACTTC	CASSIGQGQETQYF
.	TRBD1	TRBV9	TRBJ1-1	TGTGCCAGCAGCTCAGGACAGGGTACCACTGAAGCTTTCTTT	CASSSGQGTTEAFF
.	TRBD2	TRBV2	TRBJ2-1	TGTGCCAGCAGTGAAGCGACTAGCGGGGGCTTCTACAATGAGCAGTTCTTC	CASSEATSGGFYNEQFF
.	TRBD1	TRBV5-6	TRBJ2-5	TGTGCCAGCAGCTTGGTGGACAGGGCCCGAGAGACCCAGTACTTC	CASSLVDRARETQYF
.	.	TRBV29-1	TRBJ2-7	TGCAGCGTCCGGGACTCTGACTTTGAGCAGTACTTC	CSVRDSDFEQYF
.	TRBD1	TRBV25-1	TRBJ1-6	TGTGCCAGCAGTGAGTCCAGTCCCGGACAGGGCGGTTCACCCCTCCACTTT	CASSESSPGQGGSPLHF
.	.	TRBV27	TRBJ1-4	TGTGCCAGCAGTTTATGGCAGGGTGGTAATGAAAAACTGTTTTTT	CASSLWQGGNEKLFF
.	.	TRBV2	TRBJ2-5	TGTGCCAGCAGTGAATCTCCTGCTAGAGGGCAAGAGACCCAGTACTTC	CASSESPARGQETQYF
.	TRBD1	TRBV7-6	TRBJ2-5	TGTGCCAGCAGCTTCCAGGGGGCGGGTGAGACCCAGTACTTC	CASSFQGAGETQYF
.	TRBD1	TRBV4-1	TRBJ1-1	TGCGCCAGCAGCCAAGTCGCCGGGACAGAGGAAGCTTTCTTT	CASSQVAGTEEAFF
.	TRBD2	TRBV4-2	TRBJ2-5	TGTGCCAGCAGCCAAGAAAGGGCGGGGGGGCCTTCGGCAGAGACCCAGTACTTC	CASSQERAGGPSAETQYF
.	TRBD1	TRBV6-5	TRBJ1-2	TGTGCCAGCAGTTACTTGGGACAGGGGGGAAGCGGCTACACCTTC	CASSYLGQGGSGYTF
.	.	TRBV27	TRBJ1-6	TGTGCCAGCAGTCCCCGCCGGATTAGCTCACCCCTCCACTTT	CASSPRRISSPLHF
.	TRBD1	TRBV7-9	TRBJ1-1	TGTGCCAGCAGCTTCGACAGGGGAAGGACTGAAGCTTTCTTT	CASSFDRGRTEAFF
.	.	TRBV3-1/TRBV3-2	TRBJ1-5	TGTGCCAGCAGCACGACAGTCTCTTATCAGCCCCAGCATTTT	CASSTTVSYQPQHF
.	TRBD2	TRBV5-1	TRBJ2-5	TGCGCCAGCAGCTTTTCCCTAGCGGGGGGGGAGACCCAGTACTTC	CASSFSLAGGETQYF
.	.	TRBV7-8	TRBJ2-3	TGTGCCAGCAGCTTAGGGATCAGGGATCGGCAGTATTTT	CASSLGIRDRQYF
.	.	TRBV21-1	TRBJ2-1	TGTGCCAGCAGCCCCATACAGGACAGGCCCTCCTACAATGAGCAGTTCTTC	CASSPIQDRPSYNEQFF
.	TRBD1	TRBV20-1	TRBJ1-2	TGCAGCCCGATTACAGGGGGCGGCTACACCTTC	CSPITGGGYTF
.	.	TRBV4-1	TRBJ1-4	TGCGCCAGCAGCCAAGATCTTGGGGGGGGCGGTGAAAAACTGTTTTTT	CASSQDLGGGGEKLFF
.	.	TRBV19	TRBJ1-5	TGTGCCGCTCGCCAGGGGATAGGCAATCAGCCCCAGCATTTT	CAARQGIGNQPQHF
.	.	TRBV20-1	TRBJ1-1	TGCAGGCAGGGGAACACTGAAGCTTTCTTT	CRQGNTEAFF
.	.	TRBV2	TRBJ2-1	TGTGCCGGGGGGTCGGACGGAGGGGCTGAGCAGTTCTTC	CAGGSDGGAEQFF